This entry lists 20 T cell receptor beta chains sequenced from one sample in a study of cytomegalovirus exposure and HLA in healthy donors (dated by TCRdb to about 2017). Library preparation employed the immunoSEQ multiplex PCR assay. For the multiplex PCR, a mixture combining 60 forward primers for TCR Vbeta segments and 13 reverse primers for TCR Jbeta segments was used. Imported from immuneACCESS, the table was reduced by TCRdb to in-frame sequences with V and J called. These copies leave out some clones; in studies compared against another copy, an unresolved V gene accounts for under half, and the cause of the remainder is not known. This sample gives roughly 190,000 clones in total; about four fifths of them show up just once. Together, the top ten hold less than 3.5% of the sample. Sequenced sample: PBMCs. These receptors all stem from a female donor in good health and CMV-seronegative.

The gene calls are TRBV5-5 and TRBJ2-3, with D possibly TRBD1 on 6 matching bases. Germline V CDR1 and CDR2: SGHKS, YYEKEE (reference sequence). There are 12 residues in the CDR3. V was trimmed by 3 bases and J by 6 bases, leaving 8 bases between them. CDR3 loop: CASSSGEDTQYF. DNA of the CDR3: TGTGCCAGCAGCTCAGGGGAGGATACGCAGTATTTT. Supplemented by reference TRBV5-5 and TRBJ2-3, the full variable domain reads DAGVTQSPTHLIKTRGQQVTLRCSPISGHKSVSWYQQVLGQGPQFIFQYYEKEERGRGNFPDRFSARQFPNYSSELNVNALLLGDSALYLCASSSGEDTQYFGPGTRLTVL.

This chain joins TRBV10-3 and TRBJ2-3, with TRBD2 identical over 14 bases. Germline CDR1 and CDR2: ENHRY and SYGVKD. The CDR3 runs to 17 residues. The J segment lost 6 bases and the V segment lost 6 bases, leaving 11 bases of the junction unmatched. The CDR3 loop reads CAIRGTSGSWGGDTQYF. In nucleotides, the CDR3 is TGTGCCATCAGAGGGACTAGCGGGAGTTGGGGTGGCGATACGCAGTATTTT.

This rearrangement joins TRBV5-4 to TRBJ1-1; 9 bases agree with TRBD1. The CDR3 loop spans 14 amino acids. Germline V gives CDR1 SGHNT, CDR2 YYREEE (reference sequence). Trimming cost V 5 bases and J 4 bases; bases outside gene matches: 6. This CDR3 is CASSWDRVSTEAFF. The DNA for the CDR3 is TGTGCCAGCAGTTGGGACAGGGTGAGCACTGAAGCTTTCTTT.

This clone occurred a few times. V usage is TRBV5-1 and J usage is TRBJ2-2; tentatively, D is TRBD2 (6 bases). The CDR3 consists of 17 residues. Germline V gene sequence: CDR1 SGHRS, CDR2 YFSETQ. Trimming took 0 bases from V and 3 from J, leaving 15 bases between them. CDR3 nucleotide sequence: TGCGCCAGCAGCTTGGCTCATACGGGAGAGGACACCGGGGAGCTGTTTTTT. Translated: CASSLAHTGEDTGELFF.

This clone was recorded once. The gene calls are TRBV5-1 and TRBJ1-1, with D tentatively TRBD1 (6 bases). Germline-derived CDR1 and CDR2 are SGHRS and YFSETQ. With 0 bases removed from V and 2 bases from J, the gap between germline ends came to 11 bases. The CDR3 has 15 residues. CDR3 amino acids: CASSLASGVNTEAFF. The CDR3 DNA is TGCGCCAGCAGCTTGGCTTCAGGGGTCAACACTGAAGCTTTCTTT.

The chain carries TRBV9 and TRBJ2-1; D unresolved. Trimming removed 3 bases at V and 0 bases at J, with 10 bases between. This CDR3 has 15 amino acids. Germline CDR1 reads SGDLS; CDR2 reads YYNGEE. The CDR3 reads CASSGDWSSYNEQFF. DNA of the CDR3: TGTGCCAGCAGCGGTGACTGGAGCTCCTACAATGAGCAGTTCTTC.

This clone showed up just a few times. The chain uses TRBV9 and TRBJ1-1, with 8 bases fitting TRBD1. V lost 0 bases and J lost 10; bases outside the gene matches: 5. The germline gives CDR1 SGDLS, CDR2 YYNGEE. This CDR3 contains 13 residues. CDR3 in DNA: TGTGCCAGCAGCGTAGGTTCGACAGGGGCAGCTTTCTTT. This encodes CASSVGSTGAAFF.

The V and J genes are TRBV6-1 and TRBJ2-5; 7 bases are a match to TRBD2. CDR3 length equals 13 residues. CDR1 is MNHNS, CDR2 SASEGT, per germline. J gave up 2 bases and V 6 bases, and 3 bases lay outside the gene matches. This CDR3 is CASRWGGQETQYF. In nucleotides, the CDR3 is TGTGCCAGCAGATGGGGGGGACAAGAGACCCAGTACTTC.

V and J are TRBV29-1 and TRBJ1-1; D is possibly TRBD1 (5 bases). In germline, CDR1 is SQVTM, CDR2 ANQGSEA. The CDR3 consists of 13 residues. The V end was cut by 4 bases, the J end by 1 base, with 10 bases between. CDR3 loop: CSVGWGGNTEAFF. The CDR3 coding sequence is TGCAGCGTTGGTTGGGGGGGGAACACTGAAGCTTTCTTT.

This clone was counted a single time. This chain joins TRBV19 and TRBJ2-1; TRBD2 matches at 7 bases. The CDR3 length is 15 residues. Germline V gives CDR1 LNHDA, CDR2 SQIVND (reference sequence). With V trimmed by 3 bases and J by 4 bases, 6 bases remained unmatched. This CDR3 is CASSIGRGRYNEQFF. The CDR3 DNA sequence: TGTGCCAGTAGTATCGGGCGGGGGAGGTACAATGAGCAGTTCTTC.

The rearrangement joins TRBV11-3 to TRBJ2-1; 10 bases are shared with TRBD2. Trimming at V came to 2 bases and at J to 6 bases, leaving 4 bases not matched to a gene. This CDR3 has 15 amino acids. Germline CDR1 SGHNT, CDR2 YENEEA. The CDR3 nucleotides read TGTGCCAGCAGCTTACTAGCGGGGGCGATCAATGAGCAGTTCTTC. Protein: CASSLLAGAINEQFF.

The chain carries TRBV5-1 and TRBJ1-2, with 9 bases identical to TRBD1. The germline V gene has CDR1 SGHRS and CDR2 YFSETQ. The length of the CDR3 is 16 residues. The trim removed 3 bases at V and 0 bases at J, leaving 6 bases unmatched. CDR3 region: CASSSGQGLANYGYTF. The DNA for the CDR3 is TGCGCCAGCAGCTCGGGACAGGGCCTGGCTAACTATGGCTACACCTTC.

V is TRBV30 and J is TRBJ2-7; 10 bases are a match to TRBD2. The CDR3 runs 14 residues. Trimming at V came to 2 bases and at J to 6 bases, leaving 7 bases not matched to a gene. Germline CDR1 is GTSNPN and CDR2 is SVGIG (reference sequence). CDR3 amino acids: CAWSLLAGEGEQYF. The CDR3 DNA sequence: TGTGCCTGGAGTCTCCTAGCGGGGGAAGGCGAGCAGTACTTC.

The gene calls are TRBV5-1 and TRBJ2-1; TRBD2 matches 14 bases. The germline gives CDR1 SGHRS, CDR2 YFSETQ. J gave up 5 bases and V 9 bases, and 4 bases lay outside the gene matches. The CDR3 consists of 14 residues. CDR3: CATRLAGGDNEQFF. The CDR3 DNA follows: TGCGCCACCCGACTAGCGGGGGGGGACAATGAGCAGTTCTTC.

CDR3 bases: TGCGCCAGCAGCTTTTCTACAGGGGGCGGCCGCACAGATACGCAGTATTTT. Protein product: CASSFSTGGGRTDTQYF. This chain uses TRBV5-1 with TRBJ2-3; TRBD1 matches 9 bases. The CDR3 is made up of 17 amino acids. The V gene's germline CDR1 is SGHRS and CDR2 YFSETQ. V shed 2 bases, J shed 1 base, and the junction held 8 bases outside the gene matches. Complete variable domain (other parts from reference TRBV5-1 and TRBJ2-3): KAGVTQTPRYLIKTRGQQVTLSCSPISGHRSVSWYQQTPGQGLQFLFEYFSETQRNKGNFPGRFSGRQFSNSRSEMNVSTLELGDSALYLCASSFSTGGGRTDTQYFGPGTRLTVL.

With regard to this clone: Distinct nucleotide sequences in the sample also encode this CDR3. The genes are TRBV5-4 and TRBJ1-2; 8 bases are a match to TRBD1. Per germline, CDR1 SGHNT and CDR2 YYREEE (reference sequence). Germline trimming cut 0 bases from V and 3 bases from J; bases unmatched to any gene: 4. This CDR3 contains 15 residues. CDR3 DNA: TGTGCCAGCAGCTTGGGGACAGGGTTTGACTATGGCTACACCTTC. This translates into CASSLGTGFDYGYTF.

This chain joins TRBV5-5 and TRBJ2-7; D may be TRBD1 (6 bases). Trimming removed 4 bases from V and 7 bases from J, with 15 bases in between. CDR3 length: 13 residues. The germline gives CDR1 SGHKS, CDR2 YYEKEE (reference sequence). The CDR3 spells CASSQGTAPEQYF. The CDR3 coding sequence is TGTGCCAGCAGCCAGGGGACCGCCCCAGAGCAGTACTTC. Full variable domain (rest looked up from reference TRBV5-5 and TRBJ2-7): DAGVTQSPTHLIKTRGQQVTLRCSPISGHKSVSWYQQVLGQGPQFIFQYYEKEERGRGNFPDRFSARQFPNYSSELNVNALLLGDSALYLCASSQGTAPEQYFGPGTRLTVT.

CDR3 nucleotide sequence: TGCGCCAGCAGCTTTCAGTCCGCGACAGGATCAGGGTCACCCCTCCACTTT. It yields the protein CASSFQSATGSGSPLHF. V gene TRBV5-1 combines with J gene TRBJ1-6, with D maybe TRBD1 (6 bases). CDR3 length: 17 amino acids. With 2 bases removed from V and 10 bases from J, the gap between germline ends came to 22 bases. CDR1 and CDR2 from the germline V gene are SGHRS and YFSETQ.

The V and J genes are TRBV2 and TRBJ2-7; D gene ambiguous. Trimming stripped 2 bases from V and 3 bases from J, with 5 bases between. Germline CDR1 and CDR2: SNHLY and FYNNEI. The CDR3 is made up of 12 amino acids. CDR3 sequence (DNA): TGTGCCAGCAGTGAACTTATCTACGAGCAGTACTTC. Residues: CASSELIYEQYF.

Comments on this clone: A junction end diverges from the germline sequence, so it may reflect a read error. The chain is built from TRBV5-1 and TRBJ2-3; 8 positions agree with TRBD2. The V gene's germline CDR1 is SGHRS and CDR2 YFSETQ. This CDR3 is built from 15 residues. The CDR3 is CANSVHGAGEDTQYF. The CDR3 coding sequence is TGCGCCAACAGCGTCCATGGAGCGGGAGAGGATACGCAGTATTTT. Full variable domain (missing parts from reference TRBV5-1 and TRBJ2-3): KAGVTQTPRYLIKTRGQQVTLSCSPISGHRSVSWYQQTPGQGLQFLFEYFSETQRNKGNFPGRFSGRQFSNSRSEMNVSTLELGDSALYLCANSVHGAGEDTQYFGPGTRLTVL.